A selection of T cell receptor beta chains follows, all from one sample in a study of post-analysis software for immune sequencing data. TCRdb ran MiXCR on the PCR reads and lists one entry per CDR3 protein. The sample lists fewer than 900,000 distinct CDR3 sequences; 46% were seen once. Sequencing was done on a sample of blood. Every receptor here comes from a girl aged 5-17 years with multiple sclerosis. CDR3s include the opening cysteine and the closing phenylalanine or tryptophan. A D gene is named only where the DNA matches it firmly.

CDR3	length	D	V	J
CASSLGSGQVNEQFF	15	NA	TRBV11-2	TRBJ2-1
CASSLGVWTGTSTDTQYF	18	NA	TRBV7-6	TRBJ2-3
CAISVGEGRQETQYF	15	NA	TRBV10-3	TRBJ2-5
CAWSREFVEQFF	12	NA	TRBV30	TRBJ2-1
CASSPTFGDTQYF	13	NA	TRBV6-1	TRBJ2-3
CASTDSYEQYF	11	NA	TRBV2	TRBJ2-7
CASSLVPAASSYNEQFF	17	NA	TRBV5-1	TRBJ2-1
CASSQPTDPSAAGAGTYNEQFF	22	TRBD2	TRBV4-2	TRBJ2-1
CASIPGIAEADAQYF	15	NA	TRBV12-3/TRBV12-4	TRBJ2-3
CASIGGQGRSYEQYF	15	TRBD1	TRBV6-1	TRBJ2-7
CASSSNIRAPNESPLHF	17	NA	TRBV6-6	TRBJ1-6
CASGPGLAGSGDTQYF	16	TRBD2	TRBV12-5	TRBJ2-3
CASNDRVYGYTF	12	TRBD1	TRBV12-3/TRBV12-4	TRBJ1-2
CASAPGGSYNEQFF	14	TRBD2	TRBV27	TRBJ2-1
CASSLGGGAGTDTQYF	16	NA	TRBV7-9	TRBJ2-3
CASSRPGGPNIQYF	14	NA	TRBV7-9	TRBJ2-4
CASSLALLAADTQYF	15	TRBD2	TRBV5-1	TRBJ2-3
CASSYTGLGETQYF	14	NA	TRBV6-6	TRBJ2-5
CSVSRAGYGYTF	12	NA	TRBV29-1	TRBJ1-2
CASSQGSGLSYEQYF	15	NA	TRBV4-3	NA
CASSRDGPAGTQYF	14	NA	TRBV6-2/TRBV6-3	NA
CASSDHLRDLHNEQFF	16	NA	TRBV9	TRBJ2-1
CASSLVGPQNSPLHF	15	NA	TRBV5-1	TRBJ1-6
CASLTGFPQETQYF	14	NA	TRBV7-8	TRBJ2-5
CASSVVTSGRPNEQFF	16	TRBD2	TRBV28	TRBJ2-1
CASRGVQEQYF	11	NA	TRBV6-2/TRBV6-3	TRBJ2-7
CASSFVGSIGTQYF	14	NA	TRBV12-3/TRBV12-4	TRBJ2-5
CASSQIPPDTQYF	13	NA	TRBV4-3	TRBJ2-3
CASSAWNTEAFF	12	NA	TRBV9	TRBJ1-1
CASSYGPTSYEQYF	14	NA	TRBV6-6	TRBJ2-7
CSVVTGGEGNIQYF	14	TRBD1	TRBV29-1	TRBJ2-4
CSALHNQESSYEQYF	15	NA	TRBV20-1	TRBJ2-7
CASDFRDTYEKLFF	14	NA	TRBV27	TRBJ1-4
CASRSGQYYGGYTF	14	TRBD1	TRBV25-1	TRBJ1-2
CASSYGGRSSNGQFF	15	TRBD2	TRBV6-2/TRBV6-3	TRBJ2-1
CASSFGQSPNYGYTF	15	NA	TRBV13	TRBJ1-2
CASSLVLSNGYTF	13	NA	TRBV11-2	TRBJ1-2
CASSFAGGSYSPLHF	15	TRBD1	TRBV7-9	TRBJ1-6
CSARVISGRYSTDTQYF	17	TRBD2	TRBV20-1	TRBJ2-3
CASSMQRRDTQYF	13	NA	TRBV27	TRBJ2-3
CSARDRLAGAYNEQFF	16	TRBD2	TRBV20-1	TRBJ2-1